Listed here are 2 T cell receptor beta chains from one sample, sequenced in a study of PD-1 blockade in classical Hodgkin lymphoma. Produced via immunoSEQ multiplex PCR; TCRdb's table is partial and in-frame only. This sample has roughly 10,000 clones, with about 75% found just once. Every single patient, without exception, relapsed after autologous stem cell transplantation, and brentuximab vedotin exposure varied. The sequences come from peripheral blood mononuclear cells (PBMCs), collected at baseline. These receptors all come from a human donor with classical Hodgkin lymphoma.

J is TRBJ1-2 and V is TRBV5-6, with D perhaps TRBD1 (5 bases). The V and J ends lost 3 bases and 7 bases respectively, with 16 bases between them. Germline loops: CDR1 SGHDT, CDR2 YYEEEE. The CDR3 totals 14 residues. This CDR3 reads CASSSLDPRGGYTF. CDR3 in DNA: TGTGCCAGCAGCTCCCTTGACCCGAGGGGTGGCTACACCTTC.

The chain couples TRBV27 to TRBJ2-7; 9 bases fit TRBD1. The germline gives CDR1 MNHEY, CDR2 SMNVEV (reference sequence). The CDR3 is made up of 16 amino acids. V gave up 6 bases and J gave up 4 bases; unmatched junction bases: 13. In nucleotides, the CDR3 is TGTGCCAGCAGACCTACAACGGGGACAGGGAAATACGAGCAGTACTTC. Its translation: CASRPTTGTGKYEQYF.